One sample yielded the 14 T cell receptor beta chains listed below, sequenced in a study of regulatory T cells. Overall study findings and caveats: Hydrophobic residues at CDR3 positions 6 and 7 were enriched in conventional CD4+ T cells of CD3G-deficient patients.

Their antigens are not known. Amplification used 52 TRBV primers and 13 TRBJ primers. Method: immunoSEQ multiplex PCR; TCRdb's copy keeps in-frame clones and lacks some. The sample gives roughly 30,000 clones, 92% of which show up once; roughly 1.6% is in the top ten. Sequencing was performed on conventional CD4+ T cells sorted from blood. These receptors all stem from a person aged 18 to 35 with CD3G deficiency.

In its sample, this clone was seen a few times. The rearrangement uses TRBV29-1 and TRBJ1-2; unclear D gene. CDR3 length equals 13 residues. V was shortened by 6 bases and J by 2 bases, with 13 bases between the two germline ends. Germline V gene lookup returns CDR1 SQVTM and CDR2 ANQGSEA. CDR3 amino acids: CSVVGSFNYGYTF. CDR3 DNA sequence: TGCAGCGTCGTAGGCAGCTTCAACTATGGCTACACCTTC.

The V call is TRBV6-1, the J call TRBJ1-4; no definite D call. This CDR3 comprises 13 residues. Germline values: CDR1 MNHNS, CDR2 SASEGT. V dropped 4 bases and J dropped 7 bases, with 10 bases sitting between them. CDR3: CASSAGNFEKLFF. The CDR3 nucleotides read TGTGCCAGCAGTGCGGGGAATTTTGAAAAACTGTTTTTT.

This clone was seen only a few times. The gene calls are TRBV5-3 and TRBJ1-6, with D tentatively TRBD1 (5 bases). TRBV5-3 is an ORF, and what it does is uncertain. The CDR3 sequence is 12 residues long. For the CDR3, the DNA is TGTTCAGGGTCCACCTATAATTCACCCCTCCACTTT. It is translated as CSGSTYNSPLHF.

The chain is built from TRBV7-6 and TRBJ2-2; no firm D call. The V end was cut by 2 bases, the J end by 1 base, with 5 bases between. The CDR3 is 14 amino acids. Germline V gene sequence: CDR1 SGHVS, CDR2 FNYEAQ. The CDR3 here is CASSLLRNTGELFF. Here the CDR3 DNA reads TGTGCCAGCAGCTTATTACGGAACACCGGGGAGCTGTTTTTT.

This clone was observed a single time. J is TRBJ2-2 and V is TRBV9, with D maybe TRBD1 (6 bases). V lost 0 bases and J lost 4, with 10 bases in between. CDR1 is SGDLS and CDR2 is YYNGEE in the germline V gene. The CDR3 has 15 residues. The CDR3: CASSVDRARTGELFF. The CDR3 DNA is TGTGCCAGCAGCGTAGACAGGGCCCGCACCGGGGAGCTGTTTTTT.

J is TRBJ2-7 and V is TRBV5-4; 11 bases are shared with TRBD2. This CDR3 spans 15 amino acids. The V gene end was trimmed by 2 bases and the J gene end by 3 bases; junction bases not matched to a gene: 4. The germline V gene encodes CDR1 SGHNT and CDR2 YYREEE (reference sequence). CDR3 amino acids: CASSLPGLADYEQYF. In nucleotides, the CDR3 is TGTGCCAGCAGCTTACCGGGACTAGCGGACTACGAGCAGTACTTC.

The J gene is TRBJ2-3, the V gene TRBV5-1; 8 positions agree with TRBD2. Per the germline V gene, CDR1 is SGHRS and CDR2 is YFSETQ. The CDR3 extends over 14 amino acids. J gave up 6 bases and V 4 bases, and 7 bases lay outside the gene matches. CDR3 bases: TGCGCCAGCAGCCGGGGGGGCCCAAGGGATACGCAGTATTTT. It specifies CASSRGGPRDTQYF. Complete variable domain (other parts from reference TRBV5-1 and TRBJ2-3): KAGVTQTPRYLIKTRGQQVTLSCSPISGHRSVSWYQQTPGQGLQFLFEYFSETQRNKGNFPGRFSGRQFSNSRSEMNVSTLELGDSALYLCASSRGGPRDTQYFGPGTRLTVL.

The J gene is TRBJ2-6, the V gene TRBV27; 12 bases are shared with TRBD1. This CDR3 spans 20 amino acids. Per germline, CDR1 MNHEY and CDR2 SMNVEV (reference sequence). J gave up 4 bases and V 1 base, and 11 bases lay outside the gene matches. CDR3 sequence: CASSLFGTGGQLGGANVLTF. CDR3 sequence (DNA): TGTGCCAGCAGTTTATTTGGGACAGGGGGCCAACTAGGCGGGGCCAACGTCCTGACTTTC. Together with reference TRBV27 and TRBJ2-6, the CDR3 gives the full variable domain: EAQVTQNPRYLITVTGKKLTVTCSQNMNHEYMSWYRQDPGLGLRQIYYSMNVEVTDKGDVPEGYKVSRKEKRNFPLILESPSPNQTSLYFCASSLFGTGGQLGGANVLTFGAGSRLTVL.

Comments on this clone: One end of the junction fails to match germline, which may point to a read error. V is TRBV6-6 and J is TRBJ2-3; D uncertain. CDR1 is MNHNY, CDR2 SVGAGI, per germline (reference sequence). The CDR3 is 14 residues long. The CDR3 here is CASTYASGRDTQYF. CDR3 in DNA: TGTGCCAGCACTTACGCTAGTGGTAGGGATACGCAGTATTTT.

J is TRBJ2-5 and V is TRBV28; 11 nucleotides agree with TRBD2. The CDR3 has 16 amino acids. Germline values: CDR1 MDHEN, CDR2 SYDVKM. The J segment lost 2 bases and the V segment lost 5 bases, leaving 7 bases of the junction unmatched. CDR3 residues: CASSDSGRGFQETQYF. In DNA, the CDR3 is TGTGCCAGCAGTGATAGCGGGAGGGGATTTCAAGAGACCCAGTACTTC.

This clone appeared a single time. The final CDR3 position lacks the conserved phenylalanine or tryptophan, pointing to a likely read error. The DNA is left out, because the CDR3 cannot be placed on it with certainty; the CDR3 is given as TCRdb lists it. The chain joins TRBV5-1 to TRBJ2-3. Germline CDR1 is SGHRS and CDR2 is YFSETQ. The CDR3 extends over 10 residues, inclusive of both ends. CDR3 sequence reads: CASSLTKGAS.

The chain employs TRBV28 and TRBJ2-3; D uncertain. Germline assignment: CDR1 MDHEN and CDR2 SYDVKM. The ends were cut back, 4 bases at V and 6 bases at J, with 11 bases in the middle. There are 13 residues in the CDR3. The CDR3 protein is CASSSPQSDTQYF. The CDR3 DNA is TGTGCCAGCAGTTCCCCCCAATCCGATACGCAGTATTTT.

This chain joins TRBV6-1 and TRBJ2-7; no reliable D call. The V gene's germline CDR1 is MNHNS and CDR2 SASEGT. V gave up 4 bases and J gave up 1 base, with 11 bases separating them. The CDR3 is made up of 14 amino acids. CDR3 in DNA: TGTGCCAGCAGTGTCGGAAGGGTATCCTACGAGCAGTACTTC. It specifies CASSVGRVSYEQYF.

V gene TRBV11-2 combines with J gene TRBJ2-1, with D possibly matching TRBD2 (7 bases). Trimming pared 7 bases from V and 1 base from J, leaving 14 bases between. This CDR3 contains 15 residues. Germline CDR1 SGHAT, CDR2 FQNNGV. CDR3 nucleotides: TGTGCCAGCACACCAGGGGAGGGGTCCTACAATGAGCAGTTCTTC. It is translated as CASTPGEGSYNEQFF.